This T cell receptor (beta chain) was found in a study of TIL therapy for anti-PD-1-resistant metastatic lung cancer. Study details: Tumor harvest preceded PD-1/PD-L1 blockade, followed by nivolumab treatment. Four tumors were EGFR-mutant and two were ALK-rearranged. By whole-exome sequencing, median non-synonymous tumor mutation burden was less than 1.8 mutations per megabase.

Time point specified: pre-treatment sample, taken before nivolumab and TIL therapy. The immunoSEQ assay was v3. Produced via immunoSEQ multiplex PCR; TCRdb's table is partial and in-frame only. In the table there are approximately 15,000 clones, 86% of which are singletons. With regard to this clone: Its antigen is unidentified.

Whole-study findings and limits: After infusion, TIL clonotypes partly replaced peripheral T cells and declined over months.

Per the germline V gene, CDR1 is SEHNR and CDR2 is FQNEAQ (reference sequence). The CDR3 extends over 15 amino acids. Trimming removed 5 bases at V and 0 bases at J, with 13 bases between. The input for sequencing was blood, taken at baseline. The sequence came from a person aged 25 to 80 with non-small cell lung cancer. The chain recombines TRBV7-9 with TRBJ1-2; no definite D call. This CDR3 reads CASSASYLANYGYTF. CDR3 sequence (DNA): TGTGCCAGCAGCGCATCCTATCTAGCTAACTATGGCTACACCTTC.